Detailed here is one TCR beta chain. Antigen specificity is unknown. With V trimmed by 2 bases and J by 2 bases, 2 bases remained unmatched. CDR3 length: 14 residues. Germline V CDR1 and CDR2: MNHEY, SMNVEV (reference sequence). The data are from a study of cytomegalovirus exposure and HLA in healthy donors. General study points: Usually a TCR sequence was rare, but some public TCRs were found in many donors. Cytomegalovirus-associated status was assigned to about 150 TCR beta chains. CMV antigen specificity was confirmed in vitro for three CMV-associated chains.

Repertoires were generated with immunoSEQ multiplex PCR, while TCRdb's copy carries only in-frame clones and drops some. Of some 110,000 clones listed, about 88% are singletons. What was sequenced was PBMCs. The chain has TRBV27 and TRBJ2-7; 8 bases map to TRBD2. This receptor was taken from a young woman in good health and CMV-seropositive. The CDR3 protein is CASSLQLAAYEQYF. In DNA, the CDR3 is TGTGCCAGCAGTTTACAACTAGCGGCCTACGAGCAGTACTTC.